Listed here are 25 T cell receptor beta chains from one sample, sequenced in a study of shared clonotypes between healthy human individuals. The repertoire was sequenced with immunoSEQ multiplex PCR; TCRdb's copy has only in-frame clones and lacks some. Here the sample spans about 490,000 clones, roughly 85% being singletons. The specimen sequenced was PBMCs. These receptors were obtained from a woman aged 40 to 50 in good health. Some clones in this sample may be carry-over from other donors' samples.

Only a few counts were recorded for this clone. Within the sample, other DNA sequences also encode this same CDR3. The chain uses TRBV7-9 and TRBJ1-2; D is uncertain. CDR3 length: 13 residues. Germline values: CDR1 SEHNR, CDR2 FQNEAQ (reference sequence). The ends were cut back, 3 bases at V and 3 bases at J, with 8 bases in the middle. The CDR3 spells CASSLGFDYGYTF. The CDR3, as DNA: TGTGCCAGCAGCTTGGGGTTCGACTATGGCTACACCTTC.

The V and J genes are TRBV27 and TRBJ1-5, with TRBD1 as a possible D gene (6 bases). With 5 bases removed from V and 2 bases from J, the gap between germline ends came to 10 bases. Germline V gene sequence: CDR1 MNHEY, CDR2 SMNVEV (reference sequence). This CDR3 spans 14 amino acids. This CDR3 is CASSRGAGNQPQHF. Written as DNA, the CDR3 is TGTGCCAGCAGTCGGGGGGCCGGCAATCAGCCCCAGCATTTT.

V usage is TRBV19 and J usage is TRBJ2-3; the match to TRBD2 covers 15 bases. J lost 1 base, V lost 10 bases, and 15 bases had no gene match. The germline CDR1 and CDR2 sequences are LNHDA and SQIVND (reference sequence). The CDR3 is 19 amino acids. DNA of the CDR3: TGTGCCAACTCTCTCCCCGGGACTAGCGGGAGGTTTGGCACAGATACGCAGTATTTT. It codes for CANSLPGTSGRFGTDTQYF.

The rearrangement joins TRBV4-3 to TRBJ2-3; D is unclear. The ends were cut back, 0 bases at V and 4 bases at J, with 17 bases in the middle. The CDR3 totals 17 residues. CDR1 LGHNA and CDR2 YSLEER come from the germline V gene. The CDR3 reads CASSQEWEPWVSDTQYF. In DNA, the CDR3 is TGCGCCAGCAGCCAAGAGTGGGAACCCTGGGTTTCAGATACGCAGTATTTT.

A note on this clone: Being one base from a much bigger clone, this may be a read error. The CDR3 reads CASSPGLAGTGELFF. The CDR3 nucleotides are TGTGCCAGCAGCCCTGGACTAGCGGGCACCGGGGAGCTGTTTTTT. This rearrangement joins TRBV5-4 to TRBJ2-2; 11 bases are shared with TRBD2. CDR1 and CDR2 from the germline V gene are SGHNT and YYREEE (reference sequence). The CDR3 is made up of 15 amino acids. V lost 4 bases, J lost 4 bases, and 3 bases stayed unmatched.

The genes are TRBV5-1 and TRBJ2-7, with 7 bases fitting TRBD1. Germline loops: CDR1 SGHRS, CDR2 YFSETQ. The junction had 4 bases not matched to a gene; V was cut back by 4 bases and J by 0 bases. The CDR3 spans 14 residues. CDR3 loop: CASSPRTGSYEQYF. The CDR3 DNA is TGCGCCAGCAGCCCCCGGACAGGCTCCTACGAGCAGTACTTC.

V and J are TRBV18 and TRBJ2-2, with 13 bases identical to TRBD2. This CDR3 has 16 amino acids. The germline V gene has CDR1 KGHSH and CDR2 LQKENI. The junction had 3 bases not matched to a gene; V was cut back by 4 bases and J by 4 bases. The CDR3 DNA reads TGTGCCAGCTCACAATGGACTAGCGGGAGCACCGGGGAGCTGTTTTTT. Protein: CASSQWTSGSTGELFF.

This chain connects TRBV27 to TRBJ2-7; 9 nucleotides align to TRBD2. This CDR3 spans 15 amino acids. Per germline, CDR1 MNHEY and CDR2 SMNVEV (reference sequence). With 8 bases clipped from V and 5 bases from J, the junction kept 13 bases outside the gene matches. CDR3 in amino acids: CASAGTSMLVHEQYF. CDR3 sequence (DNA): TGTGCCAGCGCCGGGACTAGCATGCTCGTGCACGAGCAGTACTTC.

The CDR3 DNA reads TGTGCCAGCAGCTTGCAGGGGCTCCCCTACGAGCAGTACTTC. Residues: CASSLQGLPYEQYF. The rearrangement uses TRBV5-4 and TRBJ2-7; D may be TRBD1 (6 bases). V was clipped by 1 base and J by 2 bases, with 10 bases between them. This CDR3 is built from 14 residues. The germline V gene has CDR1 SGHNT and CDR2 YYREEE (reference sequence).

The chain links TRBV4-3 to TRBJ2-7; D unresolved. V was trimmed by 0 bases and J by 9 bases, leaving 9 bases between them. Germline loops: CDR1 LGHNA, CDR2 YSLEER. The CDR3 sequence is 12 residues long. CDR3 nucleotide sequence: TGCGCCAGCAGCCAAGATAGGATGGGGCAGTACTTC. Translation gives CASSQDRMGQYF.

Regarding this clone: Distinct nucleotide sequences in the sample also encode this CDR3. V is TRBV9 and J is TRBJ2-7; TRBD2 matches at 11 bases. Looked up from germline, CDR1 is SGDLS and CDR2 is YYNGEE. With V trimmed by 0 bases and J by 4 bases, 3 bases remained unmatched. This CDR3 is built from 15 residues. DNA for the CDR3: TGTGCCAGCAGCGTAGAGGGGACTAGCGGTTACGAGCAGTACTTC. Protein: CASSVEGTSGYEQYF.

The chain employs TRBV19 and TRBJ2-1; D not certain. The CDR3 length is 14 residues. Trimming took off 6 bases at V and 5 bases at J, with 14 bases between the two ends. Germline CDR1 and CDR2: LNHDA and SQIVND (reference sequence). The CDR3 protein is CASRERPGDNEQFF. The CDR3 DNA is TGTGCCAGTAGGGAGCGTCCCGGTGACAATGAGCAGTTCTTC.

The chain recombines TRBV11-3 with TRBJ1-6; D call uncertain. Per germline, CDR1 SGHNT and CDR2 YENEEA. The CDR3 runs 12 residues. The V end was cut by 5 bases, the J end by 12 bases, with 11 bases between. This chain's CDR3 is CASSLETGPLHF. The CDR3 region has the DNA TGTGCCAGCAGCCTCGAGACGGGACCCCTCCACTTT.

This chain uses TRBV29-1 with TRBJ2-7; D ambiguous. The V gene lost 3 bases and the J gene lost 0 bases, with 6 bases spanning the gap. The CDR3 has 12 residues. Germline values: CDR1 SQVTM, CDR2 ANQGSEA. CDR3 bases: TGCAGCGTTGAGGGGATCTCCTACGAGCAGTACTTC. Encoded protein: CSVEGISYEQYF.

This rearrangement joins TRBV15 to TRBJ2-7; 10 nucleotides agree with TRBD1. The V gene's germline CDR1 is LNHNV and CDR2 YYDKDF (reference sequence). J gave up 0 bases and V 3 bases, and 2 bases lay outside the gene matches. The CDR3 covers 15 residues. The CDR3 loop reads CATSRGTGASYEQYF. Written as DNA, the CDR3 is TGTGCCACCAGCAGGGGGACAGGGGCCTCCTACGAGCAGTACTTC.

The chain joins TRBV7-8 to TRBJ2-5; D could derive from TRBD1 or TRBD2 (6 bases each). The CDR3 is made up of 14 amino acids. V was pared by 0 bases and J by 5 bases, with 10 bases between. Germline V lookup: CDR1 SGHVS, CDR2 FQNEAQ. The CDR3 sequence: CASSLALGGETQYF. The CDR3 region has the DNA TGTGCCAGCAGCTTAGCGCTCGGGGGCGAGACCCAGTACTTC. The full variable domain, rest sourced from reference TRBV7-8 and TRBJ2-5, is GAGVSQSPRYKVAKRGQDVALRCDPISGHVSLFWYQQALGQGPEFLTYFQNEAQLDKSGLPSDRFFAERPEGSVSTLKIQRTQQEDSAVYLCASSLALGGETQYFGPGTRLLVL.

The chain joins TRBV4-3 to TRBJ2-2; TRBD1 is a possible D gene (5 bases). CDR3 length: 15 residues. Germline CDR1 and CDR2: LGHNA and YSLEER. The V gene lost 7 bases and the J gene lost 4 bases, with 16 bases spanning the gap. This CDR3 reads CASTGVAGSTGELFF. The CDR3 DNA sequence: TGCGCCAGCACCGGAGTGGCAGGGTCCACCGGGGAGCTGTTTTTT.

This clone has only a few counts. The chain couples TRBV5-6 to TRBJ2-2; possibly TRBD1 for D (6 bases). The CDR3 length is 15 residues. Trimming cost V 2 bases and J 3 bases, with 11 bases left between them. From germline, CDR1 is SGHDT and CDR2 YYEEEE. CDR3 DNA sequence: TGTGCCAGCAGCTTCGGGTACAGGGACACCGGGGAGCTGTTTTTT. It codes for CASSFGYRDTGELFF.

This chain uses TRBV19 with TRBJ2-1, with D possibly being TRBD1 (6 bases). Per the germline V gene, CDR1 is LNHDA and CDR2 is SQIVND (reference sequence). The CDR3 runs to 17 residues. Deletions cut 3 bases from V and 1 base from J, with 16 bases between. CDR3 sequence: CASSIFSGRGSYNEQFF. In DNA, the CDR3 is TGTGCCAGTAGTATCTTCTCGGGCAGGGGATCCTACAATGAGCAGTTCTTC.

This clone was seen just once. The V gene is TRBV19, the J gene TRBJ2-7; 7 bases line up with TRBD1. This CDR3 region has 15 residues. Losses at the gene ends were 2 bases for V and 6 bases for J; bases not matched to a gene: 10. Germline CDR1 LNHDA, CDR2 SQIVND (reference sequence). The CDR3 DNA sequence: TGTGCCAGTAGTATAAGCGGAGAGGGGGCGTTCGAGCAGTACTTC. Translated, it gives CASSISGEGAFEQYF.

V gene TRBV9 combines with J gene TRBJ2-7, with a weak D call TRBD1 (5 bases). V lost 0 bases and J lost 0, with 10 bases in between. Germline lookup yields CDR1 SGDLS and CDR2 YYNGEE. The CDR3 runs to 15 residues. In nucleotides, the CDR3 is TGTGCCAGCAGCGTAGAACAGGCAAGCTCCTACGAGCAGTACTTC. Encoded protein: CASSVEQASSYEQYF.

To note about this clone: This sample also contains other DNA sequences that code for the same CDR3. This chain connects TRBV7-9 to TRBJ2-5, with 9 bases that match TRBD1. The V gene's germline CDR1 is SEHNR and CDR2 FQNEAQ (reference sequence). This CDR3 is 13 amino acids long. J was trimmed by 4 bases and V by 5 bases; bases with no gene match: 2. Here the CDR3 reads CASSLTGGETQYF. In DNA form, the CDR3 reads TGTGCCAGCAGCCTGACAGGGGGAGAGACCCAGTACTTC. Combining the CDR3 with reference TRBV7-9 and TRBJ2-5 gives the whole variable domain DTGVSQNPRHKITKRGQNVTFRCDPISEHNRLYWYRQTLGQGPEFLTYFQNEAQLEKSRLLSDRFSAERPKGSFSTLEIQRTEQGDSAMYLCASSLTGGETQYFGPGTRLLVL.

The V and J genes are TRBV6-4 and TRBJ2-3; TRBD2 aligns across 9 bases. The CDR3 spans 14 residues. Germline CDR1 MRHNA, CDR2 SNTAGT. Trimming took 4 bases from V and 5 from J; bases not matched to a gene: 4. The DNA for the CDR3 is TGTGCCAGCAGTGTAGCGGGAGAGGAAGATACGCAGTATTTT. Its protein is CASSVAGEEDTQYF.

This clone appeared once. The same CDR3 arises from other DNA sequences in this sample as well. The V and J genes are TRBV5-4 and TRBJ2-7; TRBD1 aligns across 7 bases. The germline gives CDR1 SGHNT, CDR2 YYREEE (reference sequence). The ends lost 5 bases at V and 4 bases at J; junction bases unmatched: 9. This CDR3 has 14 residues. CDR3: CASSSGRGSYEQYF. For the CDR3, the DNA is TGTGCCAGCAGTTCAGGCAGGGGGTCTTACGAGCAGTACTTC.

The chain's CDR3 is CATSGRLGEQYF. The CDR3 nucleotides are TGTGCCACCAGCGGCAGGCTTGGCGAGCAGTACTTC. V usage is TRBV15 and J usage is TRBJ2-7; D uncertain. Germline lookup yields CDR1 LNHNV and CDR2 YYDKDF (reference sequence). Deletions cut 5 bases from V and 6 bases from J, with 11 bases between. The CDR3 is made up of 12 amino acids.